This T cell receptor beta chain is from a study of identifying expanded T cells in peripheral blood. Study-level results: Clone count variance between roughly 2-week samples rose with total template count.

TCRdb's table, derived via immunoSEQ multiplex PCR, lists solely in-frame clones and lacks some. The sample has over 75,000 clones, roughly 88% seen once. With regard to this clone: No antigen is known for it.

Trimming at V came to 1 base and at J to 6 bases, leaving 9 bases not matched to a gene. Germline V CDR1 and CDR2: SGHTA, FQGTGA. This CDR3 comprises 16 residues. The clonotype was recovered from a person aged 18-69 years in good health. Source material: blood. The J gene is TRBJ2-1, the V gene TRBV7-3, with 7 positions matching TRBD1. CDR3 bases: TGTGCCAGCAGCTTAAAGACAGGGTGGATGGTCAATGAGCAGTTCTTC. Its protein is CASSLKTGWMVNEQFF.